The 24 T cell receptor beta chains presented below share a single source sample, sequenced in a study of T cell responses to AZD1222 COVID-19 vaccine. The method was immunoSEQ multiplex PCR; TCRdb's version includes in-frame clones alone and lacks a portion of them. The sample has under 80,000 clones; roughly four fifths are singletons. Here the sequenced sample was peripheral blood, taken 28 days after the second AZD1222 dose. These receptors were collected from an adult who received the AZD1222 COVID-19 vaccine.

The chain recombines TRBV7-2 with TRBJ1-5, with TRBD1 matching 8 bases. The CDR3 sequence is 15 residues long. CDR1 is SGHTA and CDR2 is FQGNSA in the germline V gene. V trimming: 1 base; J trimming: 7 bases; junction bases outside the gene matches: 6. CDR3 loop: CASSLEAGGGQPQHF. The CDR3 coding sequence is TGTGCCAGCAGCTTAGAGGCAGGGGGCGGACAGCCCCAGCATTTT.

This clone was seen only a few times. The chain links TRBV7-2 to TRBJ2-7; D is possibly TRBD2 (5 bases). The CDR3 sequence is 14 residues long. The ends were cut back, 3 bases at V and 2 bases at J, with 11 bases in the middle. The germline gives CDR1 SGHTA, CDR2 FQGNSA. Here the CDR3 DNA reads TGTGCCAGCAGCTTTAAGAATAGCGCCTACGAGCAGTACTTC. It specifies CASSFKNSAYEQYF.

V and J are TRBV28 and TRBJ1-6; no definite D call. The V gene's germline CDR1 is MDHEN and CDR2 SYDVKM. The CDR3 spans 15 residues. The V and J ends lost 7 bases and 5 bases respectively, with 15 bases between them. The CDR3 sequence: CASTPGQLNNSPLHF. The CDR3 nucleotides read TGTGCCAGCACCCCCGGGCAGCTCAATAATTCACCCCTCCACTTT. Full variable domain (rest looked up from reference TRBV28 and TRBJ1-6): DVKVTQSSRYLVKRTGEKVFLECVQDMDHENMFWYRQDPGLGLRLIYFSYDVKMKEKGDIPEGYSVSREKKERFSLILESASTNQTSMYLCASTPGQLNNSPLHFGNGTRLTVT.

This clone is a singleton in its sample. The chain has TRBV11-2 and TRBJ1-4; 7 bases match TRBD1. The germline V gene has CDR1 SGHAT and CDR2 FQNNGV. The V segment lost 5 bases and the J segment 0 bases; nucleotides outside the gene matches: 3. CDR3 length: 15 amino acids. This CDR3 reads CASSLQGATNEKLFF. The CDR3 DNA reads as TGTGCCAGCAGCCTTCAGGGGGCAACTAATGAAAAACTGTTTTTT.

This chain uses TRBV28 with TRBJ1-1, with a tentative D call TRBD1 (5 bases). Germline CDR1 reads MDHEN; CDR2 reads SYDVKM. CDR3 length: 15 amino acids. V shed 7 bases and J shed 1 base, with 16 bases lying between them. CDR3 loop: CASNPRGQGNTEAFF. For the CDR3, the DNA is TGTGCCAGCAATCCGAGGGGTCAGGGGAACACTGAAGCTTTCTTT.

This chain uses TRBV24-1 with TRBJ2-1, with D uncertain. This CDR3 is built from 12 residues. The V end was cut by 12 bases, the J end by 6 bases, with 14 bases between. Germline CDR1 KGHDR, CDR2 SFDVKD. The CDR3 DNA is TGTGCCTCATCCCCCGGCGGCAATGAGCAGTTCTTC. It codes for CASSPGGNEQFF.

The chain links TRBV14 to TRBJ1-1, with a tentative D call TRBD1 (5 bases). V was clipped by 6 bases and J by 5 bases, with 13 bases between them. Germline CDR1 is SGHDN and CDR2 is FVKESK. This CDR3 region has 13 residues. The CDR3 DNA reads as TGTGCCAGCAGACTTCAGGGTCAGACTGAAGCTTTCTTT. Translation: CASRLQGQTEAFF.

The V and J genes are TRBV7-3 and TRBJ2-2, with unresolved D. Trimming left V 5 bases short and J 1 base short, with 5 bases between. This CDR3 spans 13 amino acids. The germline V gene has CDR1 SGHTA and CDR2 FQGTGA. CDR3 sequence: CASSRQNTGELFF. Written as DNA, the CDR3 is TGTGCCAGCAGCCGCCAGAACACCGGGGAGCTGTTTTTT.

V usage is TRBV9 and J usage is TRBJ1-3, with D unclear. Per germline, CDR1 SGDLS and CDR2 YYNGEE. The CDR3 covers 15 residues. Trimming shortened V by 0 bases and J by 0 bases, and 7 bases separated the two germline ends. CDR3 sequence (DNA): TGTGCCAGCAGCGTAGACCCTTCCTCTGGAAACACCATATATTTT. Translation gives CASSVDPSSGNTIYF.

The chain uses TRBV4-1 and TRBJ2-1, with unresolved D. V lost 1 base to trimming and J lost 1 base, with 11 bases between them. Germline loops: CDR1 MGHRA, CDR2 YSYEKL. The CDR3 has 16 amino acids. The CDR3, as DNA: TGCGCCAGCAGCCAAGTTAGCCCTGGGTCCTACAATGAGCAGTTCTTC. It translates to CASSQVSPGSYNEQFF.

Written as DNA, the CDR3 is TGTGCCAGCAGTTCACTACTAGCACCCTACGAGCAGTACTTC. Encoded protein: CASSSLLAPYEQYF. The rearrangement uses TRBV27 and TRBJ2-7; possibly TRBD2 for D (6 bases). V lost 4 bases, J lost 2 bases, and 12 bases lay in between. CDR1 and CDR2 from the germline V gene are MNHEY and SMNVEV (reference sequence). The length of the CDR3 is 14 residues.

The chain joins TRBV6-5 to TRBJ1-5, with a weak D call TRBD1 (6 bases). Trimming removed 6 bases from V and 4 bases from J, with 10 bases in between. Germline V CDR1 and CDR2: MNHEY, SVGAGI. CDR3 length: 13 amino acids. CDR3 residues: CASRRTENQPQHF. The CDR3 DNA is TGTGCCAGCAGGCGGACAGAAAATCAGCCCCAGCATTTT.

The chain recombines TRBV7-2 with TRBJ1-1; 7 nucleotides match TRBD1. The V segment lost 4 bases and the J segment 7 bases; nucleotides outside the gene matches: 6. The V gene's germline CDR1 is SGHTA and CDR2 FQGNSA. The CDR3 loop spans 13 amino acids. Here the CDR3 DNA reads TGTGCCAGCAGCTCAACAGGGGTCCGTGAAGCTTTCTTT. The encoded protein is CASSSTGVREAFF.

The rearrangement uses TRBV11-3 and TRBJ2-1; 12 nucleotides align to TRBD2. Germline lookup yields CDR1 SGHNT and CDR2 YENEEA. The CDR3 runs 15 residues. Trimming removed 6 bases from V and 10 bases from J; junction bases left unmatched: 10. The CDR3 reads CASSLSTSGSGEQFF. The CDR3 DNA sequence: TGTGCCAGCAGTTTGTCGACTAGCGGGAGCGGCGAGCAGTTCTTC.

The V and J genes are TRBV19 and TRBJ1-1, with a weak D call TRBD1 (5 bases). Trimming stripped 7 bases from V and 3 bases from J, with 15 bases between. The CDR3 has 14 amino acids. From germline, CDR1 is LNHDA and CDR2 SQIVND (reference sequence). The CDR3, as DNA: TGTGCCAGTATTCTTGACAGTTCCCACACTGAAGCTTTCTTT. Residues: CASILDSSHTEAFF.

The chain joins TRBV15 to TRBJ1-1; 9 nucleotides match TRBD1. Germline trimming cut 7 bases from V and 4 bases from J; bases unmatched to any gene: 4. This CDR3 contains 13 residues. Germline lookup yields CDR1 LNHNV and CDR2 YYDKDF (reference sequence). The CDR3 nucleotides are TGTGCCACCATAGGGGACAGGGTCACTGAAGCTTTCTTT. Its protein is CATIGDRVTEAFF.

V gene TRBV18 combines with J gene TRBJ2-1, with D possibly matching TRBD1 (6 bases). The CDR3 is made up of 16 amino acids. V lost 6 bases, J lost 0 bases, and 15 bases lay in between. Germline loops: CDR1 KGHSH, CDR2 LQKENI. The CDR3 sequence: CASSPPQGSSYNEQFF. The CDR3 DNA sequence: TGTGCCAGCTCCCCCCCACAGGGAAGCTCCTACAATGAGCAGTTCTTC.

CDR3 region: CASSRTLGTEAFF. In DNA form, the CDR3 reads TGTGCCAGCAGCCGGACGCTGGGGACTGAAGCTTTCTTT. The chain recombines TRBV3-1 (or the pseudogene TRBV3-2) with TRBJ1-1; no definite D call. Deletions cut 4 bases from V and 5 bases from J, with 11 bases between. CDR3 length: 13 residues. Germline CDR1 reads LGHDT; CDR2 reads YNNKEL (reference sequence).

This chain joins TRBV18 and TRBJ2-5; 8 bases fit TRBD1. The length of the CDR3 is 16 residues. Unmatched junction bases numbered 3, after V lost 0 bases and J lost 0 bases. CDR1 KGHSH and CDR2 LQKENI come from the germline V gene. CDR3 amino acids: CASSPPGQEYQETQYF. The CDR3 coding sequence is TGTGCCAGCTCACCACCGGGACAGGAGTACCAAGAGACCCAGTACTTC.

In the case of this clone: One end of the junction varies from germline; a read error may be responsible. This chain joins TRBV19 and TRBJ2-1, with 9 bases aligning to TRBD2. The CDR3 has 12 residues. Germline values: CDR1 LNHDA, CDR2 SQIVND (reference sequence). The CDR3, as DNA: TGTGCCAGTAGTCCGACCGGGACTAGCCTGCTCTTC. It is translated as CASSPTGTSLLF. Together with reference TRBV19 and TRBJ2-1, the CDR3 gives the full variable domain: DGGITQSPKYLFRKEGQNVTLSCEQNLNHDAMYWYRQDPGQGLRLIYYSQIVNDFQKGDIAEGYSVSREKKESFPLTVTSAQKNPTAFYLCASSPTGTSLLFGPGTRLTVL.

The chain combines TRBV9 with TRBJ1-2; D gene unclear. The CDR3 length is 11 residues. Germline CDR1 SGDLS, CDR2 YYNGEE. The germline V and J ends were trimmed by 3 bases and 6 bases, with 6 bases remaining between them. Written as DNA, the CDR3 is TGTGCCAGCAGCGCCACCCATGGCTACACCTTC. Residues: CASSATHGYTF.

This chain uses TRBV14 with TRBJ2-1; D is tentatively TRBD1 or TRBD2 (5 bases each). Trimming took off 4 bases at V and 2 bases at J, with 12 bases between the two ends. Germline V lookup: CDR1 SGHDN, CDR2 FVKESK. The CDR3 spans 15 residues. In DNA form, the CDR3 reads TGTGCCAGCAGCCCCCCGGGACCCACCTACAATGAGCAGTTCTTC. Translated: CASSPPGPTYNEQFF.

This sequence joins TRBV5-1 and TRBJ2-1; possibly TRBD1 or TRBD2 for D (6 bases each). The CDR3 consists of 14 residues. CDR1 and CDR2 from the germline V gene are SGHRS and YFSETQ. V was cut by 2 bases and J by 3 bases, with 9 bases left in between. The CDR3 sequence is CASSFGGGYNEQFF. CDR3 bases: TGCGCCAGCAGCTTCGGGGGCGGCTACAATGAGCAGTTCTTC. The full variable domain, rest sourced from reference TRBV5-1 and TRBJ2-1, is KAGVTQTPRYLIKTRGQQVTLSCSPISGHRSVSWYQQTPGQGLQFLFEYFSETQRNKGNFPGRFSGRQFSNSRSEMNVSTLELGDSALYLCASSFGGGYNEQFFGPGTRLTVL.

Here the CDR3 DNA reads TGCGCCAGCAGCTTGGCGGGGACGAACACCGGGGAGCTGTTTTTT. As protein: CASSLAGTNTGELFF. V gene TRBV5-1 combines with J gene TRBJ2-2; weak D call: TRBD2 (5 bases). The CDR3 runs 15 residues. Germline V gene data show CDR1 as SGHRS and CDR2 as YFSETQ. The V end was cut by 0 bases, the J end by 0 bases, with 6 bases between.